This T cell receptor (beta chain) was identified during a study of graft-versus-host responses after intestinal transplantation (dated by TCRdb to about 2021). Regarding the study in general: Multivisceral, liver-intestinal, or isolated intestinal transplants were received by the recipients. Anti-thymocyte globulin induction was given to all recipients, followed by maintenance tacrolimus and steroids for two to four years. To identify alloreactive clones, pre-transplant mixed lymphocyte reaction products were sequenced and then compared with unstimulated pre-transplant donor and recipient T cells. Donor T cell macrochimerism was defined as a peak of at least 4% donor T cells among recipient peripheral blood mononuclear cells. Rather than going through the commercial service, samples from a few later patients were sequenced in-house on an Illumina MiSeq and processed with MiXCR. After intestinal transplantation, graft-versus-host and host-versus-graft alloreactive T cell clones were followed in the graft, circulation and bone marrow using bulk TCR-beta CDR3 sequencing. A cohort of about two dozen intestinal transplant recipients, including one retransplant, was enrolled, and 3 patients lacking pretransplant specimens were excluded.

What the study reported, not specific to this receptor: Early after transplant, declines in HvG clones were associated with peak levels of circulating GvH clones. The conclusions were limited by the relatively low number and heterogeneity of the intestinal transplant patients. GvH clones were found in recipient bone marrow, and some of the GvH clones appeared earlier in ileal mucosa or blood, which is consistent with an intestinal mucosal origin. In patients with donor T cell macrochimerism, the allografts had high GvH to HvG T cell clonal ratios.

About this clone itself: Its antigen remains undetermined. Base qualities were left out, and no much larger clone turns up one base away.

Library preparation used the immunoSEQ multiplex PCR assay. For most patients, high-throughput TCR-beta CDR3 sequencing of genomic DNA was performed by Adaptive Biotechnologies. The paper's data handling went like this. Adaptive's ImmunoSEQ software was the source of the TCR sequencing data for roughly 19 patients, while a few other patients were processed with MiXCR and VDJtools. CDR3 nucleotide sequences shared between donor and recipient were removed because their origin could not be assigned. At least 2-fold expansion over unstimulated cells and a minimum CFSE-low frequency of 0.002% (template counts) or 0.001% (read counts) were required for clones to be classified as alloreactive. Clones were considered mappable if detected in sequenced pre-transplant spleen, lymph node, or MLR CFSE-low populations of the donor or recipient. The cumulative frequency of alloreactive clones was calculated as a percentage of all sequences, weighted by copy number. In its TCRdb copy, this immuneACCESS table keeps in-frame sequences only and misses some clones. Where compared with another copy, unresolved V genes explain less than half of these, and the others have no known cause. V and J calls and clone size are as listed in that table; D and trimming were resolved from the DNA. The sample data list tens of thousands of clones, and about nine tenths of these were observed just once. The ten biggest clones cover approximately 19% of the sample.

To isolate intraepithelial and lamina propria lymphocytes from graft specimens, dithiothreitol, EDTA incubations and collagenase D digestion were used. Bulk TCR-beta sequencing was performed on serial intestinal graft biopsy specimens collected as late as 600 days after transplant. Sequences were derived from ileum tissue, sampled almost 210 days after intestinal transplant. The TCR was taken from a human patient who received an intestinal transplant, so some T cells may come from the graft donor.

The CDR3 corresponds to CASSQEEAGYEQYF. The DNA sequence is TGTGCCAGCAGCCAAGAAGAGGCCGGGTACGAGCAGTACTTC. Here the chain combines TRBV4-2 and TRBJ2-7, with an unclear D gene assignment. The germline V gene gives CDR1 as LGHNA and CDR2 as YNFKEQ. V loses 0 bases, J loses 4 bases, and the germline ends lie 10 bases apart. The CDR3 contains 14 residues, cysteine and phenylalanine counted. CDR3 DNA only is kept here, 42 bases in frame from base 1.